This TCR beta chain was retrieved from a study of blood T cell repertoires in COVID-19. Study as a whole: Nucleic acid was either cDNA or gDNA, and it came from T cells, B-cell-depleted T cells, or PBMCs.

This CDR3 has 14 amino acids. CDR1 and CDR2 (germline): SNHLY, FYNNEI. Trimming cost V 5 bases and J 5 bases; bases outside gene matches: 8. The assay was immunoSEQ multiplex PCR, and TCRdb's table has in-frame clones only and misses some. The sample includes approximately 220,000 clones, 80% to 90% of them seen just once. Participants spanned ages about 18 to 100 years and resided in 24 US areas. Clinical history as reported by participants underpinned cohort assignment. This chain links TRBV2 with TRBJ2-5; TRBD1 matches 7 bases. The clonotype originates from a woman younger than 30 in a cohort exposed to, infected with or recovered from COVID-19 (not recorded which). The sequencing input was PBMCs or T cells enriched from blood (not recorded which). CDR3 sequence (DNA): TGTGCCAGCAGTTCACAGGGGCAGGGTGAGACCCAGTACTTC. This codes for CASSSQGQGETQYF.